This T cell receptor beta chain was retrieved from a study of shared clonotypes between healthy human individuals. Regarding the study as a whole: Compared with clonotypes that all four donors shared, non-shared clonotypes had lower generation probabilities. On the whole, naive subsets had larger estimated richness than memory subsets had.

Note on this clone: Its antigen is undetermined.

The repertoire was sequenced with immunoSEQ multiplex PCR; TCRdb's copy has only in-frame clones and lacks some. The sample lists millions of clones; approximately 94% were seen once. Germline values: CDR1 MGHRA, CDR2 YSYEKL. The CDR3 runs 16 residues. The ends were cut back, 1 base at V and 3 bases at J, with 14 bases in the middle. Sequenced: naive CD4+ T cells sorted from blood. Subset noted: CD45RA+ positively selected. The sequence came from a man in his late teens or twenties in good health. The rearrangement uses TRBV4-1 and TRBJ2-3; tentatively, D is TRBD1 or TRBD2 (7 bases each). The CDR3 reads CASSQGRGRGTDTQYF. In nucleotides, the CDR3 is TGCGCCAGCAGCCAAGGGAGGGGGCGGGGGACAGATACGCAGTATTTT.